Only a few counts were recorded for the clone carrying this T cell receptor beta chain. Its antigen remains unidentified. This sample is drawn from a study of blood T cells in healthy people across ages. General study findings and limits: Donor CMV status was unknown, possibly confounding expanded clonotype changes.

Sample-barcoded 5' priming and a J-beta primer mix drove a second PCR of about 6 to 12 cycles. MiXCR was run by TCRdb on the 5' RACE reads, yielding one entry per CDR3 protein. The sample consists of over a million distinct CDR3 sequences, approximately 43% of them appearing once. Each donor gave roughly 10 milliliters of peripheral blood. The sequence was collected from a woman younger than 30 in good health. The sample comprised blood.

Here the CDR3 DNA reads TGCAGTGCTGGACAGGTCGGTGATGGCTACACCTTC. This sequence encodes CSAGQVGDGYTF. The genes are TRBV20-1 and TRBJ1-2; 7 nucleotides match TRBD1. The V and J ends lost 5 bases and 6 bases, in that order; junction bases with no gene match: 6. Germline-derived CDR1 and CDR2 are DFQATT and SNEGSKA (reference sequence). The CDR3 runs to 12 residues.